This T cell receptor beta chain was sequenced in a study of shared clonotypes between healthy human individuals. The table came from immunoSEQ multiplex PCR; TCRdb's copy has only in-frame clones and leaves some out. The table has about 300,000 clones, roughly 70% seen once. Sequenced: memory CD4+ T cells sorted from blood. This sample's subset: CD45RA-negative fraction. The TCR sequence derives from a man aged 25-45 years in good health.

This CDR3 reads CASSDGGLNRFF. The CDR3 region has the DNA TGCGCCAGCAGTGATGGGGGGTTGAATCGGTTCTTC. This chain joins TRBV10-1 and TRBJ2-1; maybe TRBD2 (6 bases). V lost 3 bases and J 15 bases, leaving 15 bases between the germline ends. Germline CDR1 is WNHNN and CDR2 is SYGVQD (reference sequence). This CDR3 is 12 amino acids long.